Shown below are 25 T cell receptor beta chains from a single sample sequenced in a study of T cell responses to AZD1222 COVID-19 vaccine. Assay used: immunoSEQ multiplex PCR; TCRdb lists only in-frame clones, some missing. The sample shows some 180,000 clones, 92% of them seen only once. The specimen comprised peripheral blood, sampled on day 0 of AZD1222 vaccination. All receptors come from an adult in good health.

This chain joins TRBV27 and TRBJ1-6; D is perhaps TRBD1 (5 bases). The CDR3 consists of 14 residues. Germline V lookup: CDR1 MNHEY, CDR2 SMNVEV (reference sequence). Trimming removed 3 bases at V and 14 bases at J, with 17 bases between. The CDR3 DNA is TGTGCCAGCAGTTTGGGGACTGAGATTCGGGCCCTCCACTTT. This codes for CASSLGTEIRALHF.

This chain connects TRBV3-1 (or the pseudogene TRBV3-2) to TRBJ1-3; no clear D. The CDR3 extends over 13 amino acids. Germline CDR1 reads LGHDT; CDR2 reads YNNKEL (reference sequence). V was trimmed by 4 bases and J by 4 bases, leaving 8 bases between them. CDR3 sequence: CASSRFEGNTIYF. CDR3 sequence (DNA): TGTGCCAGCAGCCGTTTTGAAGGAAACACCATATATTTT.

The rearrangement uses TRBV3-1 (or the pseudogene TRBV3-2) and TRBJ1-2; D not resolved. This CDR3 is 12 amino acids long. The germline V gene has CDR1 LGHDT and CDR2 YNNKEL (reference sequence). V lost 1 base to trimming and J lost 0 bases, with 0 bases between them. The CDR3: CASSQANYGYTF. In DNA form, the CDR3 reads TGTGCCAGCAGCCAAGCTAACTATGGCTACACCTTC.

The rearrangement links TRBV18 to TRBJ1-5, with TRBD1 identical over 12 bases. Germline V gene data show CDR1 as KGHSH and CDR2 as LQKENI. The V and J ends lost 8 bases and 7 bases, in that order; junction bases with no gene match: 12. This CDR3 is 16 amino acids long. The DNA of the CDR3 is TGTGCCAGCGAGGGAGGCGGGACAGGGGGCTTGCAGCCCCAGCATTTT. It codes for CASEGGGTGGLQPQHF.

CDR3 in DNA: TGTGCCAGCAGTTTTAAACAGGGAAACACCATATATTTT. The encoded protein is CASSFKQGNTIYF. The chain carries TRBV28 and TRBJ1-3; no firm D call. The CDR3 loop spans 13 amino acids. V was trimmed by 3 bases and J by 4 bases, leaving 7 bases between them. In germline, CDR1 is MDHEN, CDR2 SYDVKM.

This CDR3 reads CASGFWTEAFF. DNA of the CDR3: TGTGCCAGCGGTTTTTGGACTGAAGCTTTCTTT. This chain links TRBV6-2 or TRBV6-3 with TRBJ1-1; no definite D call. This CDR3 is built from 11 residues. V lost 8 bases and J 5 bases, leaving 9 bases between the germline ends. CDR1 and CDR2 (germline): MNHEY, SVGEGT.

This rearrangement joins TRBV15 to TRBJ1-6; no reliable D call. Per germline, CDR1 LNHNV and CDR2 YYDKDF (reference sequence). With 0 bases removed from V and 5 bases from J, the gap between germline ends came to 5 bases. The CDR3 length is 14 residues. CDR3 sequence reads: CATSRDYNNSPLHF. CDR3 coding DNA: TGTGCCACCAGCAGAGATTATAATAATTCACCCCTCCACTTT.

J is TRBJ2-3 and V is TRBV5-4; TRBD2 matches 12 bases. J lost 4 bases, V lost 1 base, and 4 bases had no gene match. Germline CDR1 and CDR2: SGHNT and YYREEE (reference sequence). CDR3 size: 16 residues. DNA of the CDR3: TGTGCCAGCAGCTTGCCTAGCGGGGGGGCTTCAGATACGCAGTATTTT. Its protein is CASSLPSGGASDTQYF.

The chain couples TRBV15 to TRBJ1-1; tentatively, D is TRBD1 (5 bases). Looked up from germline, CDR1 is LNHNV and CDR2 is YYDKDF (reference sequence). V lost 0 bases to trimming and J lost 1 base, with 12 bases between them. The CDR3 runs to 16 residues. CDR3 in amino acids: CATSRDWGSTNTEAFF. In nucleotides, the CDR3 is TGTGCCACCAGCAGAGATTGGGGCAGTACGAACACTGAAGCTTTCTTT.

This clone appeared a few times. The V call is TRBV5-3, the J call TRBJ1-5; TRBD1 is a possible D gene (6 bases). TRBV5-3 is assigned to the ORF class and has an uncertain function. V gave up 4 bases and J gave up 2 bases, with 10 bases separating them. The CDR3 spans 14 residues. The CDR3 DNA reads TGTGCCAGAAGCCAGAACAGGGGCAATCAGCCCCAGCATTTT. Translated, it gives CARSQNRGNQPQHF.

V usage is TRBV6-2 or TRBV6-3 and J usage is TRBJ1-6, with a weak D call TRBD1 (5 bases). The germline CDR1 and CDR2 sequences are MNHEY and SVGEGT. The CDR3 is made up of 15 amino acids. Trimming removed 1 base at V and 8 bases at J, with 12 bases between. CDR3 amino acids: CASSYYGGADSPLHF. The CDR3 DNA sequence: TGTGCCAGCAGTTACTATGGTGGGGCAGATTCACCCCTCCACTTT.

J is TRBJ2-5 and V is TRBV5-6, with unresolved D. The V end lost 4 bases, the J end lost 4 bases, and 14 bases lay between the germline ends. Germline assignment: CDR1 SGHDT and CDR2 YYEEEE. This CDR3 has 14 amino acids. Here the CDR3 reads CASSIDEILETQYF. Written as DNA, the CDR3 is TGTGCCAGCAGCATTGACGAGATATTAGAGACCCAGTACTTC. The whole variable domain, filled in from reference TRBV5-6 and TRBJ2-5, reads DAGVTQSPTHLIKTRGQQVTLRCSPKSGHDTVSWYQQALGQGPQFIFQYYEEEERQRGNFPDRFSGHQFPNYSSELNVNALLLGDSALYLCASSIDEILETQYFGPGTRLLVL.

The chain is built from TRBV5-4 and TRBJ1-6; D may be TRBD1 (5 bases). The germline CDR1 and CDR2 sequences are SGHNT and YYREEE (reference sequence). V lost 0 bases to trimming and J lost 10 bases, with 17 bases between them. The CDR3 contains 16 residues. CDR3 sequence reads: CASSLGERVGTSPLHF. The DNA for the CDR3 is TGTGCCAGCAGCTTGGGGGAACGGGTAGGGACCTCACCCCTCCACTTT. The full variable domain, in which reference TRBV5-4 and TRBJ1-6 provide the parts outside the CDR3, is ETGVTQSPTHLIKTRGQQVTLRCSSQSGHNTVSWYQQALGQGPQFIFQYYREEENGRGNFPPRFSGLQFPNYSSELNVNALELDDSALYLCASSLGERVGTSPLHFGNGTRLTVT.

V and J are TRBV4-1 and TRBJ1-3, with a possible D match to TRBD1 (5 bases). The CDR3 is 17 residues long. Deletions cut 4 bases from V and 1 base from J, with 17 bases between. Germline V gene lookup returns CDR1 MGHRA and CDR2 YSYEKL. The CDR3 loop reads CASSPFFDSRSGNTIYF. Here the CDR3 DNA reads TGCGCCAGCAGCCCCTTCTTCGACAGTCGATCTGGAAACACCATATATTTT.

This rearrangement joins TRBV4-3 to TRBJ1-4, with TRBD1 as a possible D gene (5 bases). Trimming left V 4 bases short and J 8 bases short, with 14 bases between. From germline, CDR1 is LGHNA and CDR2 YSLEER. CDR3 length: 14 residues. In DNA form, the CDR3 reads TGCGCCAGCAGCCTTCTCGGGGCAGCAGAAAAACTGTTTTTT. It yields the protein CASSLLGAAEKLFF.

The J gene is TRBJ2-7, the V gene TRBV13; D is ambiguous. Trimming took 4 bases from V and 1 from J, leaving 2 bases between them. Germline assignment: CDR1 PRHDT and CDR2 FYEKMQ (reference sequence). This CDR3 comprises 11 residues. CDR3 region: CASSSSYEQYF. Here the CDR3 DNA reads TGTGCCAGCAGCTCATCCTACGAGCAGTACTTC.

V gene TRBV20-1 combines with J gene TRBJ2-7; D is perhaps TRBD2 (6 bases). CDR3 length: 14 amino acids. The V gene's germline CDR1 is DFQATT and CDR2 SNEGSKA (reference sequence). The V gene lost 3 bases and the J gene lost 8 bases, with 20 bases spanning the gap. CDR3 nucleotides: TGCAGTGCTAGTACAAACCTAGCGCCTAACAAGCAGTACTTC. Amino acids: CSASTNLAPNKQYF.

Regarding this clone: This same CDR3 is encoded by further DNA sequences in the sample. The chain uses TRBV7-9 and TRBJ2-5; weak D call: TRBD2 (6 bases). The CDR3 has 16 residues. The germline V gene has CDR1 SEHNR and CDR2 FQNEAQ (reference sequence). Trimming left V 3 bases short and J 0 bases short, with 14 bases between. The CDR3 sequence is CASSFFSGGNQETQYF. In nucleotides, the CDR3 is TGTGCCAGCAGCTTTTTCAGTGGGGGGAACCAAGAGACCCAGTACTTC.

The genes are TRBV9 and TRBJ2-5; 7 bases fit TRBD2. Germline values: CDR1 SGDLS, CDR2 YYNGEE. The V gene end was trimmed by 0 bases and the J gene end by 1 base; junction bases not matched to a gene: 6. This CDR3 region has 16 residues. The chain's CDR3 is CASSVALGGGQETQYF. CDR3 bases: TGTGCCAGCAGCGTAGCTCTCGGCGGGGGCCAAGAGACCCAGTACTTC.

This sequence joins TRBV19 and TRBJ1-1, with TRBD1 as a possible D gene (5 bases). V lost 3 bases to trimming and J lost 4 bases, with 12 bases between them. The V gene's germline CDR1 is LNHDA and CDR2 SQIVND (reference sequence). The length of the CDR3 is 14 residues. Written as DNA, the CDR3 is TGTGCCAGTAGTATTCCGGGGGGGGGCACTGAAGCTTTCTTT. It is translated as CASSIPGGGTEAFF.

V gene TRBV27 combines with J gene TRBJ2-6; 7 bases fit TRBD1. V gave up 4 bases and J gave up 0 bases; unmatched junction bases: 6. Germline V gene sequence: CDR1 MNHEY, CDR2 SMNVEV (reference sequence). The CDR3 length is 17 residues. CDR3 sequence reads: CASSSGQVSSGANVLTF. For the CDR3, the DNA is TGTGCCAGCAGTTCCGGACAGGTCAGCTCTGGGGCCAACGTCCTGACTTTC.

This CDR3 is CASSESPATNEKLFF. The DNA of the CDR3 is TGTGCCAGCAGTGAATCGCCTGCAACTAATGAAAAACTGTTTTTT. V is TRBV6-1 and J is TRBJ1-4; D is unresolved. This CDR3 has 15 amino acids. The V end was cut by 2 bases, the J end by 0 bases, with 7 bases between. CDR1 and CDR2 (germline): MNHNS, SASEGT.

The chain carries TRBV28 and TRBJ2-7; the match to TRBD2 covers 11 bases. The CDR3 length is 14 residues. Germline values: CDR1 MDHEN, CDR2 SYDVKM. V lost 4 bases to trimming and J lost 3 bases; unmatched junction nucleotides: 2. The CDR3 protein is CASSSSGGNYEQYF. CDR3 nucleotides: TGTGCCAGCAGTTCTAGCGGGGGGAACTACGAGCAGTACTTC.

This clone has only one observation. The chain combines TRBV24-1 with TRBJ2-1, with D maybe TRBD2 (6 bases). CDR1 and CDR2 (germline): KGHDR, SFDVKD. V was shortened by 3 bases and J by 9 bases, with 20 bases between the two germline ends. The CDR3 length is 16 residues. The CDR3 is CATSDPGLGGTGEQFF. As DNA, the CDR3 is TGTGCCACCAGTGATCCGGGACTGGGTGGAACTGGTGAGCAGTTCTTC.

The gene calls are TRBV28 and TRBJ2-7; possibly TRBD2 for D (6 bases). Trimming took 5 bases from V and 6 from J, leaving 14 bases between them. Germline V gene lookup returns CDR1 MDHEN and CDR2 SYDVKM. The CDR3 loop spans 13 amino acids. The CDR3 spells CASSAGSYGEQYF. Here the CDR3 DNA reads TGTGCCAGCAGTGCGGGGTCTTACGGCGAGCAGTACTTC.